Detailed here is one TCR beta chain. These data come from a study of beta chain features in type 1 diabetes. Germline assignment: CDR1 SGHDN and CDR2 FVKESK. CDR3 length: 13 residues. V lost 5 bases and J 4 bases, leaving 12 bases between the germline ends. Sequencing targeted expressed TCRB transcripts, as all isolated RNA had been reverse transcribed. Assay: immunoSEQ multiplex PCR; the TCRdb copy retains only in-frame clones and omits some. Counted here are 400,000 to 450,000 clones, around 13% occurring once; the ten biggest clones make up about 0.04%. The specimen sequenced was naive CD4+ T cells from blood. The chain uses TRBV14 and TRBJ2-7; D gene ambiguous. The clonotype was recovered from a man between 25 and 39 years old in good health. This CDR3 reads CASSIGWGYEQYV. The DNA for the CDR3 is TGTGCCAGCAGCATAGGTTGGGGATACGAGCAGTACGTC.